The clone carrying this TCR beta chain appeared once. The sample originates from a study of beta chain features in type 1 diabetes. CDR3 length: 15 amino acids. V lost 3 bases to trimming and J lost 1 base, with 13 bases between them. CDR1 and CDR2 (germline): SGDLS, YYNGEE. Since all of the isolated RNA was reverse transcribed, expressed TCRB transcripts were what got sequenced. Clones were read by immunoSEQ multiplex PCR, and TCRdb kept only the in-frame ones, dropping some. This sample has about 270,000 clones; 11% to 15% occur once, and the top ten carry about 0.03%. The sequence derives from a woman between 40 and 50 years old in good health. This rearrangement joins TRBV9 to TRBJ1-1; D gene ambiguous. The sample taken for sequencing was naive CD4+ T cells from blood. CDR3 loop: CASSAYPRGNTEAFF. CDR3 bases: TGTGCCAGCAGCGCCTACCCCCGGGGGAACACTGAAGCTTTCTTT.